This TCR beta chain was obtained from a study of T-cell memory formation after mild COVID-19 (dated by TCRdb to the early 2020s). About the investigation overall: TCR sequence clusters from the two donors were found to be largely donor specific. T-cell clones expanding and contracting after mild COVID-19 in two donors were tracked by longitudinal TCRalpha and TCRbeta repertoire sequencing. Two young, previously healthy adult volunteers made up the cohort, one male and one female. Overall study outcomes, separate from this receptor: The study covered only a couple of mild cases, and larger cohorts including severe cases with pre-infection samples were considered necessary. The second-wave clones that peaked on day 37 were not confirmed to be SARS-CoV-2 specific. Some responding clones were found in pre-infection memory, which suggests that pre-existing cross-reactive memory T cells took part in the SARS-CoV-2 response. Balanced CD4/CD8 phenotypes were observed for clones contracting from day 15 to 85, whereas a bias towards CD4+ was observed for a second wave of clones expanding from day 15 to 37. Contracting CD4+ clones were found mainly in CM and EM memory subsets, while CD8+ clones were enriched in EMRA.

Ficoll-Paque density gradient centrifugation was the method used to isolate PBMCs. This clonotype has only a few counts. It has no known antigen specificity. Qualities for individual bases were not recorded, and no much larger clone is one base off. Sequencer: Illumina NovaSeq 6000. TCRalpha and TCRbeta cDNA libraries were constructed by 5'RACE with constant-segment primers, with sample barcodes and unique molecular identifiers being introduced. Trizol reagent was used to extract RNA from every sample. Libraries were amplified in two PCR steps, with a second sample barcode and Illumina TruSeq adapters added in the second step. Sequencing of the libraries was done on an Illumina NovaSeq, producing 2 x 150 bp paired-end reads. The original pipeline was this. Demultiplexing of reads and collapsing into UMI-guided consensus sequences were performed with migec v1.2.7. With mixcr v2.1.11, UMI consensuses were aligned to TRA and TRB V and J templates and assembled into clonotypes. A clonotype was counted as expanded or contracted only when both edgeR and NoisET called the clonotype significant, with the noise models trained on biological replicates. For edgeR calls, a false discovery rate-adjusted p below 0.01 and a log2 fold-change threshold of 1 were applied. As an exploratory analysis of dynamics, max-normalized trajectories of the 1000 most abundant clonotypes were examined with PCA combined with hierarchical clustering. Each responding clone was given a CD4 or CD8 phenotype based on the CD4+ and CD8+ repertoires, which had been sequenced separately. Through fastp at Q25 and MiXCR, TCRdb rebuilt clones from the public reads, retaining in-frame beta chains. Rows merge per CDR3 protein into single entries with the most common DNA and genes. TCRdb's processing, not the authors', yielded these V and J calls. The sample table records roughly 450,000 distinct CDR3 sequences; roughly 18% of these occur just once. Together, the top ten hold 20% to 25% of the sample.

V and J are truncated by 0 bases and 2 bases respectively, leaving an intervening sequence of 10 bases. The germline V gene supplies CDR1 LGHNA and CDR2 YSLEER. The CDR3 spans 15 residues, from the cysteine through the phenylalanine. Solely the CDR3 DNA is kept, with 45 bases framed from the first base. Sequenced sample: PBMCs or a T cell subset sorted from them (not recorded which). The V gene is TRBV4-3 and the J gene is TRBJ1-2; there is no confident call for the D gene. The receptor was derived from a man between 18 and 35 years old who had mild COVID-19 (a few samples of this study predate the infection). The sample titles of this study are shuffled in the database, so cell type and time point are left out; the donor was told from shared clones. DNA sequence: TGCGCCAGCAGCCAAGATAGATGGGGAAACTATGGCTACACCTTC. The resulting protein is CASSQDRWGNYGYTF.